These 28 T cell receptor beta chains share one sample of origin, sequenced in a study of T cell repertoires in cytomegalovirus infection. TCRdb re-called the reads with MiXCR, one entry per CDR3 protein. The table lists under 800,000 distinct CDR3 sequences, about 24% of them singletons. The sample taken for sequencing was CD8+ T cells from PBMCs. Every receptor here comes from a human donor in good health (CMV status not recorded). Some clones in this sample may be carry-over from other donors' samples.

This clonotype was detected many times. This chain connects TRBV7-9 to TRBJ2-3; a weak D match, TRBD1 (6 bases). The CDR3 length is 17 residues. CDR1 and CDR2 (germline): SEHNR, FQNEAQ (reference sequence). Trimming pared 5 bases from V and 1 base from J, leaving 19 bases between. The CDR3 bases are TGTGCCAGCAGCGGCGACAGGCCACATTCTGGCACAGATACGCAGTATTTT. Protein sequence: CASSGDRPHSGTDTQYF.

The genes are TRBV27 and TRBJ1-6; the D gene is possibly TRBD1 (6 bases). V lost 6 bases and J 10 bases, leaving 16 bases between the germline ends. This CDR3 has 14 residues. Germline lookup yields CDR1 MNHEY and CDR2 SMNVEV (reference sequence). In DNA form, the CDR3 reads TGTGCCAGCAGCCTCCAGGGGCCCAAATCACCCCTCCACTTT. Encoded protein: CASSLQGPKSPLHF.

A few counts support this clonotype. The chain carries TRBV6-5 and TRBJ2-2; perhaps TRBD2 as D (5 bases). The CDR3 totals 16 residues. Germline CDR1 MNHEY, CDR2 SVGAGI. V shed 2 bases and J shed 3 bases, with 13 bases lying between them. CDR3 nucleotides: TGTGCCAGCAGTTACGGCAGGACGAGGGACACCGGGGAGCTGTTTTTT. Amino acids: CASSYGRTRDTGELFF.

This clonotype was recorded a few times. The chain carries TRBV24-1 and TRBJ1-5; D is uncertain. V dropped 4 bases and J dropped 0 bases, with 6 bases sitting between them. CDR3 length: 14 residues. CDR1 and CDR2 (germline): KGHDR, SFDVKD. The CDR3 coding sequence is TGTGCCACCAGTGACCGTTATAGCAATCAGCCCCAGCATTTT. Its protein is CATSDRYSNQPQHF.

This clonotype was seen many times. The chain joins TRBV7-2 to TRBJ1-1, with D possibly matching TRBD1 (5 bases). The CDR3 sequence is 16 residues long. CDR1 is SGHTA, CDR2 FQGNSA, per germline. V gave up 5 bases and J gave up 3 bases, with 19 bases separating them. The CDR3 loop is CASSGAGGVLDTEAFF. DNA for the CDR3: TGTGCCAGCAGCGGGGCCGGCGGGGTGTTGGACACTGAAGCTTTCTTT.

The chain carries TRBV14 and TRBJ2-2, with 9 bases identical to TRBD1. Trimming took 2 bases from V and 6 from J; bases not matched to a gene: 10. The CDR3 runs 17 residues. Germline V CDR1 and CDR2: SGHDN, FVKESK. The CDR3 sequence is CASSQKGQTGGPGELFF. CDR3 sequence (DNA): TGTGCCAGCAGCCAAAAAGGGCAGACAGGGGGGCCCGGGGAGCTGTTTTTT.

There are a few counts of this clonotype. V is TRBV5-1 and J is TRBJ2-5; tentatively, D is TRBD2 (6 bases). The CDR3 is 16 amino acids. The V end lost 0 bases, the J end lost 1 base, and 13 bases lay between the germline ends. CDR1 SGHRS and CDR2 YFSETQ come from the germline V gene. This CDR3 reads CASSLGGLDFQETQYF. For the CDR3, the DNA is TGCGCCAGCAGCTTGGGGGGACTGGACTTCCAAGAGACCCAGTACTTC.

This clonotype has at least ten counts. The chain carries TRBV7-2 and TRBJ2-7, with D perhaps being TRBD1 or TRBD2 (5 bases each). Germline CDR1 SGHTA, CDR2 FQGNSA. The V end lost 5 bases, the J end lost 4 bases, and 24 bases lay between the germline ends. This CDR3 spans 17 amino acids. CDR3 amino acids: CASSPRGPDRSSYEQYF. The CDR3 DNA reads as TGTGCCAGCAGCCCAAGGGGACCAGACCGTTCATCTTACGAGCAGTACTTC.

This clonotype has a single count. Written as DNA, the CDR3 is TGTGCCAGCAGTTACTCTGACAGGGCAAACACTGAAGCTTTCTTT. Amino acids: CASSYSDRANTEAFF. V is TRBV6-5 and J is TRBJ1-1, with 7 bases fitting TRBD1. The V and J ends lost 0 bases and 2 bases, in that order; junction bases with no gene match: 3. The CDR3 loop spans 15 amino acids. Germline-derived CDR1 and CDR2 are MNHEY and SVGAGI.

The gene calls are TRBV12-5 and TRBJ2-1; D perhaps matches TRBD2 (6 bases). The V end lost 10 bases, the J end lost 7 bases, and 14 bases lay between the germline ends. The V gene's germline CDR1 is LGHNT and CDR2 FRNRAP. This CDR3 is built from 12 residues. CDR3: CATTSGGNEQFF. CDR3 DNA sequence: TGTGCTACCACCTCCGGGGGAAATGAGCAGTTCTTC.

On this clonotype itself: A much larger clonotype is one base distant, so this may be a read error. This chain links TRBV11-1 with TRBJ1-1; D gene ambiguous. CDR3 length: 15 amino acids. From germline, CDR1 is SGHAT and CDR2 FQDESV (reference sequence). In DNA form, the CDR3 reads TGTGCCAACAGCCCGATCGAAACAGCAAACACTGAAGCTTTCTTT. Its translation: CANSPIETANTEAFF.

A few counts support this clonotype. The chain joins TRBV7-9 to TRBJ2-3; D perhaps matches TRBD2 (7 bases). CDR3 length equals 16 residues. Between the trimmed V and J ends, which lost 4 bases and 2 bases, there was a span of 16 bases. Germline loops: CDR1 SEHNR, CDR2 FQNEAQ (reference sequence). The CDR3: CASSSQGGALTDTQYF. DNA for the CDR3: TGTGCCAGCAGCTCCCAAGGGGGGGCCCTCACAGATACGCAGTATTTT.

In its sample, this clonotype was seen many times. This chain links TRBV7-9 with TRBJ2-7, with TRBD2 matching 9 bases. This CDR3 comprises 16 residues. The trim removed 4 bases at V and 0 bases at J, leaving 7 bases unmatched. The germline CDR1 and CDR2 sequences are SEHNR and FQNEAQ (reference sequence). The CDR3, as DNA: TGTGCCAGCAGCTCACCCCTAGCGGGGAGCTCCTACGAGCAGTACTTC. Its protein is CASSSPLAGSSYEQYF.

This clonotype was seen only a few times. The chain uses TRBV2 and TRBJ2-7; D is ambiguous. Trimming left V 8 bases short and J 2 bases short, with 7 bases between. This CDR3 has 11 amino acids. Germline loops: CDR1 SNHLY, CDR2 FYNNEI. CDR3 protein: CASPTPYEQYF. The CDR3 DNA reads as TGTGCCAGCCCTACCCCCTACGAGCAGTACTTC.

In its sample, this clonotype was seen a few times. This chain links TRBV29-1 with TRBJ2-1; 7 nucleotides line up with TRBD1. After removal of 1 base from V and 8 bases from J, the junction contained 17 bases not matched to a gene. The CDR3 runs 17 residues. Germline CDR1 SQVTM, CDR2 ANQGSEA. The CDR3 DNA sequence: TGCAGCGTTGAAGGGGGATCCGACAGGGTTTTTTTAGATGAGCAGTTCTTC. Protein sequence: CSVEGGSDRVFLDEQFF.

Only a few counts were recorded for this clonotype. This chain connects TRBV12-3 or TRBV12-4 to TRBJ1-5, with 7 bases fitting TRBD1. Trimming removed 6 bases from V and 3 bases from J; junction bases left unmatched: 11. This CDR3 has 16 residues. The DNA for the CDR3 is TGTGCCAGCAGAGGGGCAGGGGGGTATTCCAATCAGCCCCAGCATTTT. Amino acid sequence: CASRGAGGYSNQPQHF.

This clonotype was counted only a few times. The chain recombines TRBV27 with TRBJ2-7; D could derive from TRBD1 or TRBD2 (5 bases each). The length of the CDR3 is 14 residues. Germline values: CDR1 MNHEY, CDR2 SMNVEV (reference sequence). The germline V and J ends were trimmed by 3 bases and 3 bases, with 12 bases remaining between them. The CDR3 DNA reads as TGTGCCAGCAGTTTTGGGACCGAATACTACGAGCAGTACTTC. Translating it yields CASSFGTEYYEQYF.

This clonotype has just a few counts. The chain has TRBV24-1 and TRBJ2-1; D is perhaps TRBD1 (6 bases). CDR1 is KGHDR, CDR2 SFDVKD, per germline. CDR3 size: 12 residues. V lost 4 bases and J 14 bases, leaving 14 bases between the germline ends. The CDR3 region is CATSDAGDWEFF. The CDR3 DNA reads TGTGCCACCAGTGACGCAGGGGATTGGGAGTTCTTC.

This clonotype was seen only a few times. The rearrangement joins TRBV28 to TRBJ2-3; D tentatively reads TRBD1 or TRBD2 (5 bases each). Deletions cut 2 bases from V and 2 bases from J, with 14 bases between. Per germline, CDR1 MDHEN and CDR2 SYDVKM. This CDR3 is 16 amino acids long. DNA for the CDR3: TGTGCCAGCAGTTTACTTGACCGGGACCCCACAGATACGCAGTATTTT. Protein: CASSLLDRDPTDTQYF.

The V gene is TRBV29-1, the J gene TRBJ2-1; 9 bases match TRBD2. The CDR3 extends over 15 amino acids. Germline V gene lookup returns CDR1 SQVTM and CDR2 ANQGSEA. V dropped 3 bases and J dropped 6; count of bases not matched to a gene: 9. In DNA form, the CDR3 reads TGCAGCGTTGAGGCTCGTGCGGGGGGGCTCAATGAGCAGTTCTTC. This encodes CSVEARAGGLNEQFF.

This clonotype appeared a few times. This chain links TRBV5-4 with TRBJ2-1; the D gene is possibly TRBD2 (7 bases). V lost 1 base to trimming and J lost 3 bases, with 14 bases between them. This CDR3 has 16 amino acids. Germline loops: CDR1 SGHNT, CDR2 YYREEE (reference sequence). CDR3 region: CASSLRGGGFYNEQFF. CDR3 in DNA: TGTGCCAGCAGCTTGCGAGGGGGGGGGTTCTACAATGAGCAGTTCTTC.

J is TRBJ2-3 and V is TRBV15, with D perhaps matching TRBD1 (6 bases). Germline-derived CDR1 and CDR2 are LNHNV and YYDKDF (reference sequence). The V and J ends lost 0 bases and 2 bases respectively, with 9 bases between them. The CDR3 sequence is 15 residues long. CDR3 in amino acids: CATSRDGQPTDTQYF. CDR3 nucleotides: TGTGCCACCAGCAGAGATGGACAGCCCACAGATACGCAGTATTTT.

This clonotype was counted a single time. The junction and the germline gene differ at one end; a read error may be behind it. This chain uses TRBV7-9 with TRBJ2-3; 10 nucleotides line up with TRBD1. The CDR3 extends over 14 amino acids. Germline values: CDR1 SEHNR, CDR2 FQNEAQ (reference sequence). The CDR3 DNA is TGTGTCAGCCGGGACAGGGGTTTTCCAGATACGCAGTATTTT. It encodes CVSRDRGFPDTQYF.

This clonotype was detected a few times. The chain links TRBV28 to TRBJ2-5; weak D call: TRBD2 (6 bases). Germline CDR1 reads MDHEN; CDR2 reads SYDVKM. This CDR3 region has 13 residues. Trimming shortened V by 6 bases and J by 4 bases, and 12 bases separated the two germline ends. The chain's CDR3 is CASRGVEGETQYF. The CDR3 nucleotides read TGTGCCAGCAGGGGGGTGGAGGGAGAGACCCAGTACTTC.

This chain links TRBV5-5 with TRBJ1-1; D unclear. With 0 bases removed from V and 7 bases from J, the gap between germline ends came to 16 bases. Germline CDR1 reads SGHKS; CDR2 reads YYEKEE (reference sequence). The CDR3 consists of 15 residues. The CDR3 loop is CASSLGSSAGGEAFF. The CDR3 nucleotides are TGTGCCAGCAGCTTGGGGTCCTCGGCTGGCGGTGAAGCTTTCTTT.

The table lists this clonotype with a few counts. The chain uses TRBV7-9 and TRBJ1-2; TRBD1 matches 7 bases. This CDR3 contains 15 residues. In germline, CDR1 is SEHNR, CDR2 FQNEAQ (reference sequence). J gave up 8 bases and V 5 bases, and 14 bases lay outside the gene matches. The CDR3 DNA reads as TGTGCCAGCAGCCCATTCGACAGGGCCGGAGGGGGCTACACCTTC. Amino acid sequence: CASSPFDRAGGGYTF.

This clonotype was found many times. The chain carries TRBV7-6 and TRBJ2-5; TRBD2 matches 8 bases. Germline V lookup: CDR1 SGHVS, CDR2 FNYEAQ. Losses at the gene ends were 3 bases for V and 3 bases for J; bases not matched to a gene: 9. The CDR3 spans 16 residues. The CDR3 loop reads CASSFTVGGAKETQYF. The CDR3 DNA is TGTGCCAGCAGCTTTACCGTCGGGGGGGCCAAAGAGACCCAGTACTTC.

The V call is TRBV28, the J call TRBJ1-5; a weak D match, TRBD1 (5 bases). The V end lost 5 bases, the J end lost 1 base, and 9 bases lay between the germline ends. This CDR3 spans 14 amino acids. The germline gives CDR1 MDHEN, CDR2 SYDVKM. CDR3 in amino acids: CASSTRGSNQPQHF. In DNA form, the CDR3 reads TGTGCCAGCAGTACGAGGGGCAGCAATCAGCCCCAGCATTTT.